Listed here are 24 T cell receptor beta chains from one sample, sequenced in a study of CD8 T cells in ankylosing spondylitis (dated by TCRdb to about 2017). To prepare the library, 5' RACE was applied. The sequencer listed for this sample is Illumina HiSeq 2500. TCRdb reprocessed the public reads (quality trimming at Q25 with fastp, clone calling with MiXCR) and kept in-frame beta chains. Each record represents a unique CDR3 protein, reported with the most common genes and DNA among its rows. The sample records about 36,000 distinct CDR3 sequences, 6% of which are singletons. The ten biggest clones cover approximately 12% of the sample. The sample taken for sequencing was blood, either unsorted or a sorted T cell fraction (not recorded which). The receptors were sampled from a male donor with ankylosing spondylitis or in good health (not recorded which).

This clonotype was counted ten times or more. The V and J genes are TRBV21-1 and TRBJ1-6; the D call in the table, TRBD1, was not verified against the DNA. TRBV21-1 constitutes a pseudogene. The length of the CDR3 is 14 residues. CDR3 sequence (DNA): TGTGCCAGCATCCAGCGAGGGGGCGATTCACCCCTCCACTTT. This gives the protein CASIQRGGDSPLHF.

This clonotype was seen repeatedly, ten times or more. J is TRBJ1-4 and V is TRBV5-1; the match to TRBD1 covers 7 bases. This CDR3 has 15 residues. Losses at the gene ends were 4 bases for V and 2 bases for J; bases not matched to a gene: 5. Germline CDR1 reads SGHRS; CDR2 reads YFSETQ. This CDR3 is CASSTDRVTNEKLFF. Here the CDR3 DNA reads TGCGCCAGCAGCACCGACAGGGTTACTAATGAAAAACTGTTTTTT.

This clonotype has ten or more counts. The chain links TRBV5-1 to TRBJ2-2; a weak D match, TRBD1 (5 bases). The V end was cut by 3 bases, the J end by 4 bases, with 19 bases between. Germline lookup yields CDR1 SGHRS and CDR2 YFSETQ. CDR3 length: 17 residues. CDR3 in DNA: TGCGCCAGCAGCTCAGGAAGGCAGGGAAAGAGCACCGGGGAGCTGTTTTTT. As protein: CASSSGRQGKSTGELFF.

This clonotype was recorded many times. CDR3 sequence reads: CSTLAPFF. Here the CDR3 DNA reads TGCAGTACACTAGCGCCGTTCTTC. This sequence joins TRBV20-1 and TRBJ2-1; 7 bases match TRBD2. CDR1 DFQATT and CDR2 SNEGSKA come from the germline V gene (reference sequence). This CDR3 contains 8 residues. Trimming cost V 8 bases and J 15 bases; bases outside gene matches: 4.

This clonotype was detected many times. In DNA, the CDR3 is TGTGCCACCAGCAGATCGGGACGGGTGGATCAGCCCCAGCATTTT. Its protein product is CATSRSGRVDQPQHF. The genes are TRBV15 and TRBJ1-5; D may be TRBD1 (5 bases). With 2 bases removed from V and 5 bases from J, the gap between germline ends came to 13 bases. CDR3 size: 15 residues. Germline assignment: CDR1 LNHNV and CDR2 YYDKDF (reference sequence).

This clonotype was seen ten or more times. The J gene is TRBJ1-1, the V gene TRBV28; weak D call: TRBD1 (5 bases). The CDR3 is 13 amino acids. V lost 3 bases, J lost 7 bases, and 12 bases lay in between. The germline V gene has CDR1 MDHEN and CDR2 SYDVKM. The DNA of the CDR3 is TGTGCCAGCAGTTTCCCAGGGCTGAGTGAAGCTTTCTTT. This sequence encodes CASSFPGLSEAFF.

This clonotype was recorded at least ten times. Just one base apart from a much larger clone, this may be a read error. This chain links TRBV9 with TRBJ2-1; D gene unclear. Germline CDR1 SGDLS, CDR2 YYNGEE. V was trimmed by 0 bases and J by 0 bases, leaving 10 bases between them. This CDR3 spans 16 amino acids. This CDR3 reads CASSVGRAASYNEQFF. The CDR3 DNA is TGTGCCAGCAGCGTAGGAAGGGCGGCCTCCTACAATGAGCAGTTCTTC.

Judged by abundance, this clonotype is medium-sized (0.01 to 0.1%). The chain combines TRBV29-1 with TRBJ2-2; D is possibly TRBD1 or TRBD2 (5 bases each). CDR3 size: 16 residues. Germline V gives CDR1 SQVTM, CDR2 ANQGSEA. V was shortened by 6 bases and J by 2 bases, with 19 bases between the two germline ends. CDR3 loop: CSVPGPGPTNTGELFF. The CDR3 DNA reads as TGCAGCGTCCCGGGACCCGGGCCCACAAACACCGGGGAGCTGTTTTTT.

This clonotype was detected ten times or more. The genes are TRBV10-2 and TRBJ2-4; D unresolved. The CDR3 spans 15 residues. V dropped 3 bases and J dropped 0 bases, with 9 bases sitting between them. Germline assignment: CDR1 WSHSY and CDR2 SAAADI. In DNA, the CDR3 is TGCGCCAGCAGTGATAGTGGGCAAGCCAAAAACATTCAGTACTTC. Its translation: CASSDSGQAKNIQYF.

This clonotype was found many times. In DNA, the CDR3 is TGTGCCAGCTCACCGGGACAGCAAGAGACCCAGTACTTC. Its protein product is CASSPGQQETQYF. This chain links TRBV18 with TRBJ2-5; TRBD1 matches 7 bases. There are 13 residues in the CDR3. With 3 bases clipped from V and 2 bases from J, the junction kept 0 bases outside the gene matches. Looked up from germline, CDR1 is KGHSH and CDR2 is LQKENI. Based on the CDR3 plus reference TRBV18 and TRBJ2-5, the full variable domain is NAGVMQNPRHLVRRRGQEARLRCSPMKGHSHVYWYRQLPEEGLKFMVYLQKENIIDESGMPKERFSAEFPKEGPSILRIQQVVRGDSAAYFCASSPGQQETQYFGPGTRLLVL.

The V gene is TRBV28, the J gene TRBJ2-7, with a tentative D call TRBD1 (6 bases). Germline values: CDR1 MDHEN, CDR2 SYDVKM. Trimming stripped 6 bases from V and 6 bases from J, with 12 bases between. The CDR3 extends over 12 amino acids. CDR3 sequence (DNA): TGTGCCAGCAGGCTAAACAGGGCCGAGCAGTACTTC. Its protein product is CASRLNRAEQYF.

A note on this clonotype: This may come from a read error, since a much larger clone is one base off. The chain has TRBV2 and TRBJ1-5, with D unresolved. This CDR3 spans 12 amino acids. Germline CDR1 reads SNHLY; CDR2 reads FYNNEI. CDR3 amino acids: CASSRVTQSQHF. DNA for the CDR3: TGTGCCAGCTCTAGGGTGACTCAGTCCCAGCATTTT.

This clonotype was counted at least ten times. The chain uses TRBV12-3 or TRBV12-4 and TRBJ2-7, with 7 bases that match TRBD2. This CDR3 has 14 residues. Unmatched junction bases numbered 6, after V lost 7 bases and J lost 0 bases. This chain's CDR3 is CASKFGGSSYEQYF. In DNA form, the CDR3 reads TGTGCCAGCAAATTCGGGGGGAGCTCCTACGAGCAGTACTTC.

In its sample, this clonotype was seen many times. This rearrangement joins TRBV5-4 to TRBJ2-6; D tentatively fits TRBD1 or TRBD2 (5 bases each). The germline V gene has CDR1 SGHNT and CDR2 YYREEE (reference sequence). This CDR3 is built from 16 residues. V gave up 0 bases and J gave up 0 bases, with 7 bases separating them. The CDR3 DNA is TGTGCCAGCAGCTTGGGGGGGAGCTCTGGGGCCAACGTCCTGACTTTC. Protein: CASSLGGSSGANVLTF.

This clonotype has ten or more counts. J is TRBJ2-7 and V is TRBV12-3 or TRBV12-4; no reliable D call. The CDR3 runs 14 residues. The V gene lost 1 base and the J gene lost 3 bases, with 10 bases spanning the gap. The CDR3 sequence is CASSLVGRDYEQYF. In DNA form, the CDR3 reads TGTGCCAGCAGTTTAGTTGGCAGAGACTACGAGCAGTACTTC.

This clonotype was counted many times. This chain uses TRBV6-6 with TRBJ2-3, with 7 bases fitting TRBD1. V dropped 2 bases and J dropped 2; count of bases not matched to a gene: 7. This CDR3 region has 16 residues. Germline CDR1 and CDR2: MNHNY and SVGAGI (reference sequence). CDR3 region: CASSYGDSFFTDTQYF. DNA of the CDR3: TGTGCCAGCAGTTACGGGGACAGCTTCTTCACAGATACGCAGTATTTT.

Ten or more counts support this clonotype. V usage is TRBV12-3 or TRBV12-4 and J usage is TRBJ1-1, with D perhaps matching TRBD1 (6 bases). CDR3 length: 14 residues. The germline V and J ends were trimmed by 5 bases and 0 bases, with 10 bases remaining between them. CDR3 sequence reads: CASSPGGLNTEAFF. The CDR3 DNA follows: TGTGCCAGCAGTCCCGGGGGCCTGAACACTGAAGCTTTCTTT.

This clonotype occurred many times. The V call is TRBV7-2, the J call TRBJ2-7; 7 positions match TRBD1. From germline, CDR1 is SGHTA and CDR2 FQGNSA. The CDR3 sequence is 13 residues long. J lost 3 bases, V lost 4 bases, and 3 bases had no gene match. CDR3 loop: CASSWDRNYEQYF. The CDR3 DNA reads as TGTGCCAGCAGCTGGGACAGAAACTACGAGCAGTACTTC. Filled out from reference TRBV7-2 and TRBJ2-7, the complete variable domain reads GAGVSQSPSNKVTEKGKDVELRCDPISGHTALYWYRQSLGQGLEFLIYFQGNSAPDKSGLPSDRFSAERTGGSVSTLTIQRTQQEDSAVYLCASSWDRNYEQYFGPGTRLTVT.

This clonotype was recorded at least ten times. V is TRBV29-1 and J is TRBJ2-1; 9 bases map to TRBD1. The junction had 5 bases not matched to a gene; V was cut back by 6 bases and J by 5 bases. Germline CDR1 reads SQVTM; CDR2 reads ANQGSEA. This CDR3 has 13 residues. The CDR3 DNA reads TGCAGCGTCGGGACAGGGTCACACAATGAGCAGTTCTTC. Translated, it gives CSVGTGSHNEQFF.

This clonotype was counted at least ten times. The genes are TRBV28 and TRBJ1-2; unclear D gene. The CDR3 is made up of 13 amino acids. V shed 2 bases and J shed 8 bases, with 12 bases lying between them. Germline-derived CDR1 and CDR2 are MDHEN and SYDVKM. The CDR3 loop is CASSLGRLGGYTF. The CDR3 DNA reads TGTGCCAGCAGTTTAGGACGTTTGGGAGGCTACACCTTC.

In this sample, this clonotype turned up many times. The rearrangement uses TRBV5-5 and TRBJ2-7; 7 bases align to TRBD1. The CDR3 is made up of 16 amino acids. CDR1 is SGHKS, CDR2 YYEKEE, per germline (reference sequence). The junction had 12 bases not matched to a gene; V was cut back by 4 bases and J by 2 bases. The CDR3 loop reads CASSTRHSTGPYEQYF. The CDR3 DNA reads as TGTGCCAGCAGCACTCGCCACTCGACAGGGCCCTACGAGCAGTACTTC.

The CDR3 DNA reads TGCAGTGCCCCTGCCCGGGAAGGGACCCAGTACTTC. It is translated as CSAPAREGTQYF. The chain recombines TRBV20-1 with TRBJ2-5; maybe TRBD2 (5 bases). The CDR3 contains 12 residues. The germline V gene encodes CDR1 DFQATT and CDR2 SNEGSKA (reference sequence). With 6 bases removed from V and 7 bases from J, the gap between germline ends came to 15 bases.

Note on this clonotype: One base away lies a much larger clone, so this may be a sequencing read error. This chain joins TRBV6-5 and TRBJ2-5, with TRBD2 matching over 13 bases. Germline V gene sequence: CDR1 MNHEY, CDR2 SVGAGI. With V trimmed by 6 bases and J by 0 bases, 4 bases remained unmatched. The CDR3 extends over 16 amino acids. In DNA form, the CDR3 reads TGTGCCAGCAGCAAGACTAGCGGGGGGCACCAAGAGACCCAGTACTTC. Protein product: CASSKTSGGHQETQYF.

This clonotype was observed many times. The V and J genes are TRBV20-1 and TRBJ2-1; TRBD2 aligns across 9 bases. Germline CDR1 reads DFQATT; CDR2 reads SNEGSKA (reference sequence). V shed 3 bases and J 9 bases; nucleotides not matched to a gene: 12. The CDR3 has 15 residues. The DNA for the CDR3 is TGCAGTGCTAGTAATCGCGGGGGGGATTTTAGTGAGCAGTTCTTC. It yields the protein CSASNRGGDFSEQFF.